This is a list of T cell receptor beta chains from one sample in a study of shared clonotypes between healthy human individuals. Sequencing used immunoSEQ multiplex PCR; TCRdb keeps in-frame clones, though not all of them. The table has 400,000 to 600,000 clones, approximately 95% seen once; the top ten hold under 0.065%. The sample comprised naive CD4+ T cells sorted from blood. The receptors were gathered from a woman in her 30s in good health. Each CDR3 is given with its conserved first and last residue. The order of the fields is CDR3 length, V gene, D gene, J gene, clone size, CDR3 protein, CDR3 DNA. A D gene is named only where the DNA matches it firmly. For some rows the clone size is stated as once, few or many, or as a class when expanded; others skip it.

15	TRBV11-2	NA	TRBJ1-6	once	CASSTIGGPYSPLHF	TGTGCCAGCAGTACTATCGGAGGCCCCTATTCACCCCTCCACTTT
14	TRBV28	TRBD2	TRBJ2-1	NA	CASIAGGLIHEQFF	TGTGCCAGCATAGCGGGAGGGCTTATCCATGAGCAGTTCTTC
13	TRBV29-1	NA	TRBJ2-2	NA	CSVRGAYTGELFF	TGCAGCGTCAGGGGCGCGTACACCGGGGAGCTGTTTTTT
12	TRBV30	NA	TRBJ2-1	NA	CAWSIENNEQFF	TGTGCCTGGAGTATAGAGAACAATGAGCAGTTCTTC
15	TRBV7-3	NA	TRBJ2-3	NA	CASSLNPGVTDTQYF	TGTGCCAGCAGCTTAAATCCGGGAGTCACAGATACGCAGTATTTT
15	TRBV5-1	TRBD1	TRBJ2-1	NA	CASSSPTGASDEQFF	TGCGCCAGCAGCTCCCCGACAGGGGCTAGCGATGAGCAGTTCTTC
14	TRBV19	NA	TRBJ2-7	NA	CASSPDRYGYEQYF	TGTGCCAGTAGCCCCGACAGGTATGGTTACGAGCAGTACTTC
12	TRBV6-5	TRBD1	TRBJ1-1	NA	CASSQGQGGTFF	TGTGCCAGCAGTCAAGGACAGGGGGGAACTTTCTTT
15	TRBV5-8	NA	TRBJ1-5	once	CASSLISAGTQPQHF	TGTGCCAGCAGCTTGATATCGGCAGGGACTCAGCCCCAGCATTTT
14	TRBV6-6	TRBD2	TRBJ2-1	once	CASRQSGRDNEQFF	TGTGCCAGCAGGCAAAGCGGGAGGGACAATGAGCAGTTCTTC
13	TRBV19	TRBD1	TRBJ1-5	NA	CASTDRVGQPQHF	TGTGCCAGTACTGACAGGGTCGGCCAGCCCCAGCATTTT
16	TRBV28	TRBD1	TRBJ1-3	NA	CASSLGGGGFGNTIYF	TGTGCCAGCAGTTTAGGGGGAGGGGGCTTCGGAAACACCATATATTTT
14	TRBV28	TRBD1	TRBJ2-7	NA	CASSEGQGDDEQYF	TGTGCCAGCAGTGAGGGACAGGGTGACGACGAGCAGTACTTC
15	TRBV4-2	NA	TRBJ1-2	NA	CASSPAEIANYGYTF	TGTGCCAGCAGCCCCGCCGAGATAGCTAACTATGGCTACACCTTC
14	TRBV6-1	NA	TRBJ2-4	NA	CASGPPGSKNIQYF	TGTGCCAGCGGGCCCCCGGGGTCCAAAAACATTCAGTACTTC
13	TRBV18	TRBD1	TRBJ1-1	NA	CASSPGQLDRAFF	TGTGCCAGCTCACCGGGACAGCTTGATCGGGCTTTCTTT
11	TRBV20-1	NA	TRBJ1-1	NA	CSVAPNTEAFF	TGCAGTGTGGCTCCGAACACTGAAGCTTTCTTT
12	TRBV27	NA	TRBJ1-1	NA	CASSRGGTEAFF	TGTGCCAGCAGCCGCGGTGGGACTGAAGCTTTCTTT
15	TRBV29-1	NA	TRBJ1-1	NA	CSVVSQAGENTEAFF	TGCAGCGTTGTGTCCCAGGCAGGGGAGAACACTGAAGCTTTCTTT
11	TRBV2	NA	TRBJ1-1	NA	CASSEDREAFF	TGTGCCAGCAGTGAAGACAGGGAAGCTTTCTTT
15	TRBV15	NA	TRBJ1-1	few	CATSRDNRVNTEAFF	TGTGCCACCAGCAGAGATAACAGGGTGAACACTGAAGCTTTCTTT
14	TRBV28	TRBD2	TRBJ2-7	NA	CASSLEGLPYEQYF	TGTGCCAGCAGTTTAGAGGGACTACCCTACGAGCAGTACTTC
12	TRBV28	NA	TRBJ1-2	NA	CASSFGNYGYTF	TGTGCCAGCAGTTTTGGGAACTATGGCTACACCTTC
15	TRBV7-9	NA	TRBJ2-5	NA	CASSLALGTQETQYF	TGTGCCAGCAGCTTAGCGCTGGGGACCCAAGAGACCCAGTACTTC
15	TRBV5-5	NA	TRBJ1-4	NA	CASSPPGLTNEKLFF	TGTGCCAGCAGCCCGCCGGGACTCACGAATGAAAAACTGTTTTTT
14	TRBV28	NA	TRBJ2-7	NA	CASRLAGQGYEQYF	TGTGCCAGCAGATTGGCGGGACAAGGCTACGAGCAGTACTTC
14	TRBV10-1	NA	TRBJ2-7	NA	CASSESGGLYEQYF	TGCGCCAGCAGTGAGTCCGGAGGGCTCTACGAGCAGTACTTC
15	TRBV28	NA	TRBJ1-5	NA	CASSLSGRINQPQHF	TGTGCCAGCAGTTTATCGGGACGGATAAATCAGCCCCAGCATTTT
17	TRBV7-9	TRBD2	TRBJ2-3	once	CASSFPHASGGTDTQYF	TGTGCCAGCAGCTTTCCTCATGCTAGCGGGGGTACAGATACGCAGTATTTT
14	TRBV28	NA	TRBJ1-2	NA	CASSLGQENYGYTF	TGTGCCAGCAGTTTGGGGCAGGAAAACTATGGCTACACCTTC
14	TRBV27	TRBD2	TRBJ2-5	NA	CASNSGVSRETQYF	TGTGCCAGCAATAGCGGGGTTAGTAGGGAGACCCAGTACTTC
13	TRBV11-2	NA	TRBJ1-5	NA	CASSWTRNQPQHF	TGTGCCAGCAGCTGGACACGCAATCAGCCCCAGCATTTT
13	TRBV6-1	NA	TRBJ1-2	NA	CASTPRALSGYTF	TGTGCCAGCACCCCCAGGGCCCTCAGTGGCTACACCTTC
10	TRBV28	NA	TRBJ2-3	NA	CATLADTQYF	TGTGCCACCCTAGCAGATACGCAGTATTTT
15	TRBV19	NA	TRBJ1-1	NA	CASSRNRGVNTEAFF	TGTGCCAGTAGTAGGAATCGGGGAGTGAACACTGAAGCTTTCTTT
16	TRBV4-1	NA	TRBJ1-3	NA	CASSRAGGKAGNTIYF	TGCGCCAGCAGCCGGGCGGGGGGCAAGGCTGGAAACACCATATATTTT
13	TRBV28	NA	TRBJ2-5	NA	CASRQTSQETQYF	TGTGCCAGCAGGCAGACCTCCCAAGAGACCCAGTACTTC
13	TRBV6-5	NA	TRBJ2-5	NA	CASSYEVKGTQYF	TGTGCCAGCAGTTACGAGGTGAAGGGGACCCAGTACTTC
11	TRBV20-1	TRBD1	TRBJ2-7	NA	CSAGQLYEQYF	TGCAGTGCGGGACAGCTCTACGAGCAGTACTTC
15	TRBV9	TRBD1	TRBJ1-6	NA	CASSPRDRVDSPLHF	TGTGCCAGCAGCCCCCGGGACAGGGTTGATTCACCCCTCCACTTT
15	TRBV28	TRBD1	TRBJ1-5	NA	CASSLQGAADQPQHF	TGTGCCAGCAGTTTACAGGGGGCCGCAGACCAGCCCCAGCATTTT
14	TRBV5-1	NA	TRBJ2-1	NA	CASSFLEGSLEQFF	TGCGCCAGCAGCTTTTTGGAGGGCTCCCTTGAGCAGTTCTTC
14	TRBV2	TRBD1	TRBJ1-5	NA	CASSGRTGNQPQHF	TGTGCCAGCAGTGGGCGGACAGGTAATCAGCCCCAGCATTTT
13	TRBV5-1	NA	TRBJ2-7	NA	CASSLDPSGEQYF	TGCGCCAGCAGCTTGGATCCCTCGGGGGAGCAGTACTTC
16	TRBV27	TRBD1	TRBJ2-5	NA	CASSLRRTGDQETQYF	TGTGCCAGCAGTCTACGCCGGACAGGGGATCAAGAGACCCAGTACTTC
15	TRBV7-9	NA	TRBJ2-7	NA	CASSAGLAISYEQYF	TGTGCCAGCAGTGCGGGACTTGCGATCTCCTACGAGCAGTACTTC
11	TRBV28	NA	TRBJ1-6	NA	CASSSRDILHF	TGTGCCAGCAGTTCCCGGGATATACTCCACTTT
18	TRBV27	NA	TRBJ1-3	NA	CASSLTRTGTASGNTIYF	TGTGCCAGCAGTTTAACCCGAACTGGGACCGCTAGCGGAAACACCATATATTTT
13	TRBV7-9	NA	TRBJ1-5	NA	CASSLEIDQPQHF	TGTGCCAGCAGCTTAGAAATCGATCAGCCCCAGCATTTT